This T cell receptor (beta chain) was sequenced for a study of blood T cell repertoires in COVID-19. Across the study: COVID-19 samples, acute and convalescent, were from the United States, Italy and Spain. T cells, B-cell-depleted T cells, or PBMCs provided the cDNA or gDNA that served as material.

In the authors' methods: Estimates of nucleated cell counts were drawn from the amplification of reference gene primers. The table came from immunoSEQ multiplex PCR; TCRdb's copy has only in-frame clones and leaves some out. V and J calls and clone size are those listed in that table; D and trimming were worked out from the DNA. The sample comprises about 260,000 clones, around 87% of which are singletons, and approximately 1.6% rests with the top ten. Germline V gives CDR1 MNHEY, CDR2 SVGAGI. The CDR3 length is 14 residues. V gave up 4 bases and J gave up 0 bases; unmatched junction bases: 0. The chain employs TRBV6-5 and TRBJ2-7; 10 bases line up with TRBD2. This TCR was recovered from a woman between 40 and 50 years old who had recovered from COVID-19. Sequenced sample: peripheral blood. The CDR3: CASSWTSGSYEQYF. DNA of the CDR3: TGTGCCAGCAGTTGGACTAGCGGCTCCTACGAGCAGTACTTC.